This T cell receptor beta chain was recorded in a study of blood T cell repertoires in COVID-19. Study as a whole: Samples taken during acute and convalescent COVID-19 were collected in the United States, Italy and Spain. Sample material is recorded as cDNA or gDNA derived from T cells, B-cell-depleted T cells, or PBMCs.

Recruited during active infection, patients (from Seattle) were subsequently followed longitudinally. Methods used by the authors: Scientists estimated how many nucleated cells there were by amplifying reference gene primers. Sequenced by immunoSEQ multiplex PCR; TCRdb stores in-frame clones only, minus some. The DNA was the basis for D and trimming; V, J and clone size are from that table. The data hold a few hundred thousand clones, with 65% to 90% observed a single time. The receptor comes from a woman in her seventies with COVID-19, enrolled during active disease. The sample was peripheral blood.

The CDR3 loop is CASSQETSMFFNEQFF. In DNA form, the CDR3 reads TGCGCCAGCAGCCAAGAGACTTCTATGTTTTTCAATGAGCAGTTCTTC. V is TRBV4-3 and J is TRBJ2-1; no clear D gene. CDR1 is LGHNA, CDR2 YSLEER, per germline. The CDR3 loop spans 16 amino acids. V dropped 0 bases and J dropped 6 bases, with 15 bases sitting between them.